This T cell receptor (beta chain) was sequenced during a study of blood T cell repertoires in COVID-19. Study as a whole: Samples representing acute and convalescent COVID-19 were sourced from the United States, Italy and Spain.

The table came from immunoSEQ multiplex PCR; TCRdb's copy has only in-frame clones and leaves some out. This repertoire shows some 150,000 clones, approximately 87% found once; its top ten account for approximately 9.9%. Germline V gene data show CDR1 as MNHNY and CDR2 as SVGAGI (reference sequence). The V and J ends lost 3 bases and 7 bases respectively, with 6 bases between them. The CDR3 runs to 12 residues. The Seattle patients joined while their infection was active and were tracked longitudinally afterward. What was sequenced was peripheral blood. This TCR was recovered from a woman in her sixties with COVID-19, enrolled during active disease. The chain combines TRBV6-6 with TRBJ1-4; D call uncertain. The CDR3: CASSYHSEKLFF. The CDR3 region has the DNA TGTGCCAGCAGTTATCATAGTGAAAAACTGTTTTTT.